A single sample gave rise to the 14 T cell receptor beta chains below, sequenced in a study of T cells after somatic rescue of genetic block. Assay used: immunoSEQ multiplex PCR; TCRdb lists only in-frame clones, some missing. Of fewer than 15,000 clones in the sample, less than 85% were seen once. Sample: peripheral blood mononuclear cells (PBMCs). These receptors originate from a man younger than 35.

The chain combines TRBV7-3 with TRBJ2-3; 12 bases match TRBD2. The germline CDR1 and CDR2 sequences are SGHTA and FQGTGA. This CDR3 has 16 residues. Germline trimming cut 5 bases from V and 1 base from J; bases unmatched to any gene: 4. Here the CDR3 reads CASSTLAGGGTDTQYF. CDR3 bases: TGTGCCAGCAGCACCCTAGCGGGAGGGGGCACAGATACGCAGTATTTT.

In nucleotides, the CDR3 is TGTGCCAGCAGCCTCCAGGGGGCAACCGGGGAGCTGTTTTTT. Its translation: CASSLQGATGELFF. This rearrangement joins TRBV9 to TRBJ2-2, with 8 bases matching TRBD1. V lost 4 bases, J lost 5 bases, and 4 bases stayed unmatched. The germline CDR1 and CDR2 sequences are SGDLS and YYNGEE. CDR3 length equals 14 residues.

This sequence joins TRBV18 and TRBJ1-4; 7 bases match TRBD1. This CDR3 is built from 13 residues. The trim removed 8 bases at V and 8 bases at J, leaving 8 bases unmatched. The germline V gene encodes CDR1 KGHSH and CDR2 LQKENI. CDR3 protein: CASQGGFGEKLFF. The CDR3 DNA reads TGTGCCAGCCAGGGGGGTTTCGGAGAAAAACTGTTTTTT.

This chain joins TRBV5-1 and TRBJ1-6, with D hard to call. Germline V CDR1 and CDR2: SGHRS, YFSETQ. The germline V and J ends were trimmed by 4 bases and 0 bases, with 14 bases remaining between them. The CDR3 runs 17 residues. The CDR3 sequence is CASSKGKGSSYNSPLHF. The CDR3 nucleotides are TGCGCCAGCAGCAAGGGAAAAGGAAGCTCCTATAATTCACCCCTCCACTTT.

This chain uses TRBV28 with TRBJ1-6, with D unresolved. This CDR3 contains 13 residues. Looked up from germline, CDR1 is MDHEN and CDR2 is SYDVKM. Trimming took 3 bases from V and 2 from J, leaving 2 bases between them. For the CDR3, the DNA is TGTGCCAGCAGTTTCCCCTATAATTCACCCCTCCACTTT. Its translation: CASSFPYNSPLHF.

Turning to this clone: Other DNA sequences within the sample encode an identical CDR3. The V call is TRBV10-3, the J call TRBJ2-7; D gene ambiguous. Germline V lookup: CDR1 ENHRY, CDR2 SYGVKD. Trimming removed 0 bases at V and 4 bases at J, with 4 bases between. The CDR3 loop spans 12 amino acids. The CDR3 nucleotides are TGTGCCATCAGTGAGTCAAGTTACGAGCAGTACTTC. Translated: CAISESSYEQYF.

The rearrangement links TRBV28 to TRBJ2-7; tentatively, D is TRBD1 or TRBD2 (5 bases each). The CDR3 runs to 15 residues. Germline lookup yields CDR1 MDHEN and CDR2 SYDVKM. Trimming removed 5 bases at V and 0 bases at J, with 14 bases between. DNA for the CDR3: TGTGCCAGCAGTCCCGAGGGGATGGGCTCCTACGAGCAGTACTTC. Amino acid sequence: CASSPEGMGSYEQYF.

The gene calls are TRBV14 and TRBJ2-7, with TRBD1 as a possible D gene (5 bases). The V gene lost 0 bases and the J gene lost 12 bases, with 15 bases spanning the gap. The germline gives CDR1 SGHDN, CDR2 FVKESK. There are 13 residues in the CDR3. The CDR3 loop reads CASSQDLRAGSYF. CDR3 coding DNA: TGTGCCAGCAGCCAAGATCTAAGGGCAGGGTCGTACTTC.

There are a few counts of this clone. The chain is built from TRBV19 and TRBJ1-3; possible D gene TRBD1, 5 bases. Trimming stripped 10 bases from V and 4 bases from J, with 17 bases between. Germline loops: CDR1 LNHDA, CDR2 SQIVND (reference sequence). This CDR3 contains 14 residues. The DNA for the CDR3 is TGTGCCACAACCCCGGGGCACTTAGGAAACACCATATATTTT. This codes for CATTPGHLGNTIYF. The full variable domain, with the rest looked up from reference TRBV19 and TRBJ1-3, is DGGITQSPKYLFRKEGQNVTLSCEQNLNHDAMYWYRQDPGQGLRLIYYSQIVNDFQKGDIAEGYSVSREKKESFPLTVTSAQKNPTAFYLCATTPGHLGNTIYFGEGSWLTVV.

The chain carries TRBV28 and TRBJ2-1, with D possibly matching TRBD2 (7 bases). Germline V lookup: CDR1 MDHEN, CDR2 SYDVKM. This CDR3 contains 18 residues. Trimming removed 3 bases from V and 4 bases from J, with 22 bases in between. CDR3 residues: CASSLGGADGIIYNEQFF. In nucleotides, the CDR3 is TGTGCCAGCAGTTTGGGGGGGGCTGACGGTATAATATACAATGAGCAGTTCTTC.

This clone was observed a handful of times. The rearrangement joins TRBV15 to TRBJ2-3; D unclear. The CDR3 spans 12 residues. The V gene lost 5 bases and the J gene lost 5 bases, with 8 bases spanning the gap. The germline CDR1 and CDR2 sequences are LNHNV and YYDKDF (reference sequence). The CDR3 region has the DNA TGTGCCACCAGCTCTAGTGGAGATACGCAGTATTTT. Amino acid sequence: CATSSSGDTQYF.

V gene TRBV6-4 combines with J gene TRBJ2-1; D possibly corresponds to TRBD2 (7 bases). The germline V gene has CDR1 MRHNA and CDR2 SNTAGT. The CDR3 covers 17 residues. The V and J ends lost 5 bases and 5 bases respectively, with 22 bases between them. The DNA for the CDR3 is TGTGCCAGCAGTCCCCAGGATCGGCGGGGGCTACACAATGAGCAGTTCTTC. Protein product: CASSPQDRRGLHNEQFF.

This clone was detected a few times. This chain connects TRBV28 to TRBJ2-1, with D tentatively TRBD2 (7 bases). V was cut by 6 bases and J by 7 bases, with 25 bases left in between. Germline assignment: CDR1 MDHEN and CDR2 SYDVKM. The length of the CDR3 is 17 residues. The chain's CDR3 is CASSSRMVRGGGNEQFF. CDR3 nucleotides: TGTGCCAGCAGCTCCCGGATGGTGAGGGGGGGAGGGAATGAGCAGTTCTTC.

The chain has TRBV27 and TRBJ1-2, with 7 bases aligning to TRBD1. From germline, CDR1 is MNHEY and CDR2 SMNVEV (reference sequence). Losses at the gene ends were 6 bases for V and 8 bases for J; bases not matched to a gene: 9. This CDR3 region has 13 residues. The CDR3 here is CASRSGQAVGYTF. In nucleotides, the CDR3 is TGTGCCAGCAGATCCGGACAGGCGGTAGGCTACACCTTC.